The source of this TCR beta chain is a study of shared clonotypes between healthy human individuals. Background on the study: Researchers assigned three CD4 naive, three CD4 memory, two CD8 naive and one CD8 memory plate to each donor.

This CDR3 comprises 19 residues. Per the germline V gene, CDR1 is KGHSH and CDR2 is LQKENI. The V end lost 3 bases, the J end lost 2 bases, and 20 bases lay between the germline ends. Measured with immunoSEQ multiplex PCR; TCRdb has only the in-frame clones, and not every one. Of over a million clones in the sample, roughly 74% were seen once. What was sequenced was memory CD4+ T cells from PBMCs. Subset in this sample: CD45RA-negative fraction. This sequence joins TRBV18 and TRBJ2-6; a weak D match, TRBD2 (5 bases). This sequence was found in a man aged 18 to 30 in good health. Some clones in this sample may be carry-over from other donors' samples. CDR3 nucleotides: TGTGCCAGCTCACCGAACCAAATGGTCACTAGGGCTGGGGCCAACGTCCTGACTTTC. Residues: CASSPNQMVTRAGANVLTF.